This TCR beta chain comes out of a study of cytomegalovirus exposure and HLA in healthy donors. Study details: From HLA-typed donors, an early data release held around 85 million unique TCRs. Findings and caveats of the study: Based on reports, TCR beta sequences accurately predicted HLA-A and HLA-B alleles for most subjects.

The V segment lost 8 bases and the J segment 1 base; nucleotides outside the gene matches: 7. Looked up from germline, CDR1 is GTSNPN and CDR2 is SVGIG (reference sequence). CDR3 length equals 14 residues. A multiplex PCR was run with 60 Vbeta primers and 13 Jbeta primers. Libraries were prepared by immunoSEQ multiplex PCR; TCRdb keeps only in-frame clonotypes and omits some of them. The sample shows roughly 100,000 clones, 75% to 90% of them seen only once. Comments on this clone: No antigen is known for it.

Source material: PBMCs. This sequence originates from a man aged 35 to 55 in good health and CMV-seronegative. The chain recombines TRBV30 with TRBJ1-3; 8 nucleotides line up with TRBD1. This CDR3 reads CAGGTGDSGNTIYF. Here the CDR3 DNA reads TGTGCCGGGGGGACAGGTGATTCTGGAAACACCATATATTTT. Complete variable domain (other parts from reference TRBV30 and TRBJ1-3): SQTIHQWPATLVQPVGSPLSLECTVEGTSNPNLYWYRQAAGRGLQLLFYSVGIGQISSEVPQNLSASRPQDRQFILSSKKLLLSDSGFYLCAGGTGDSGNTIYFGEGSWLTVV.